The 24 T cell receptor beta chains below all came from one sample that was sequenced in a study of OX40 agonist ivuxolimab in advanced cancers. Repertoires were generated with immunoSEQ multiplex PCR, while TCRdb's copy carries only in-frame clones and drops some. The sample has 40,000 to 50,000 clones; 80% to 90% are singletons. The specimen was CD4+ or CD8+ T cells sorted from blood, collected in a trial of the OX40 agonist ivuxolimab. Source of these receptors: an adult with an advanced solid tumor such as melanoma, head and neck, liver or kidney cancer.

A single count supports this clone. The chain joins TRBV25-1 to TRBJ2-1; 8 bases map to TRBD2. V lost 11 bases and J lost 5; bases outside the gene matches: 5. Germline V gene sequence: CDR1 MGHDK, CDR2 SYGVNS. The length of the CDR3 is 12 residues. CDR3 residues: CAYQRGHNEQFF. CDR3 DNA: TGTGCCTACCAGCGGGGGCACAATGAGCAGTTCTTC.

The gene calls are TRBV10-3 and TRBJ1-1; D remains ambiguous. Per germline, CDR1 ENHRY and CDR2 SYGVKD. This CDR3 spans 18 amino acids. Trimming shortened V by 0 bases and J by 3 bases, and 20 bases separated the two germline ends. CDR3 region: CAISESKTAPKVDTEAFF. For the CDR3, the DNA is TGTGCCATCAGTGAGTCAAAGACGGCCCCTAAGGTCGACACTGAAGCTTTCTTT.

This rearrangement joins TRBV7-9 to TRBJ2-7, with no clear D. Germline CDR1 is SEHNR and CDR2 is FQNEAQ (reference sequence). Trimming left V 1 base short and J 2 bases short, with 15 bases between. The CDR3 covers 16 residues. The CDR3: CASSLGVSRPTYEQYF. The CDR3 DNA is TGTGCCAGCAGCTTAGGTGTCAGTCGTCCCACCTACGAGCAGTACTTC.

The CDR3 loop is CASRGLAGYNEQFF. CDR3 sequence (DNA): TGTGCCAGCAGGGGACTAGCGGGTTACAATGAGCAGTTCTTC. The gene calls are TRBV27 and TRBJ2-1; TRBD2 aligns across 12 bases. Germline V gene data show CDR1 as MNHEY and CDR2 as SMNVEV (reference sequence). This CDR3 region has 14 residues. Trimming cost V 6 bases and J 4 bases; bases outside gene matches: 1.

The chain recombines TRBV9 with TRBJ2-5; D remains unclear. This CDR3 is built from 14 residues. The germline V gene encodes CDR1 SGDLS and CDR2 YYNGEE. The V end was cut by 4 bases, the J end by 1 base, with 11 bases between. The CDR3 nucleotides read TGTGCCAGCAGCCCCGAGGATTTCCAAGAGACCCAGTACTTC. This encodes CASSPEDFQETQYF.

The V gene is TRBV7-9, the J gene TRBJ2-2; D uncertain. CDR1 is SEHNR, CDR2 FQNEAQ, per germline (reference sequence). The V and J ends lost 5 bases and 7 bases respectively, with 5 bases between them. The CDR3 covers 11 residues. The CDR3 nucleotides are TGTGCCAGCAGCCGTGGCGGGGAGCTGTTTTTT. Its protein product is CASSRGGELFF.

V and J are TRBV9 and TRBJ1-3; D gene uncertain. CDR1 SGDLS and CDR2 YYNGEE come from the germline V gene. Trimming left V 0 bases short and J 3 bases short, with 19 bases between. The CDR3 is made up of 18 amino acids. This CDR3 is CASSVGVFGGLSGNTIYF. The CDR3 DNA follows: TGTGCCAGCAGCGTAGGAGTCTTCGGAGGGCTTAGTGGAAACACCATATATTTT.

The CDR3 DNA reads TGTGCCTGGAGAGGGGAGCGCTACGAGCAGTACTTC. Translating gives CAWRGERYEQYF. The genes are TRBV30 and TRBJ2-7, with D perhaps TRBD1 or TRBD2 (5 bases each). The V gene lost 3 bases and the J gene lost 3 bases, with 9 bases spanning the gap. This CDR3 has 12 residues. Germline V CDR1 and CDR2: GTSNPN, SVGIG (reference sequence).

The chain carries TRBV2 and TRBJ2-1; 8 positions agree with TRBD1. CDR3 length: 14 amino acids. The germline gives CDR1 SNHLY, CDR2 FYNNEI. J was trimmed by 7 bases and V by 8 bases; bases with no gene match: 10. CDR3 sequence (DNA): TGTGCCAGCCCGAGGCGGACAGGGAGTAATGAGCAGTTCTTC. It encodes CASPRRTGSNEQFF.

The rearrangement links TRBV19 to TRBJ2-7; 7 nucleotides align to TRBD2. V dropped 8 bases and J dropped 0; count of bases not matched to a gene: 13. The CDR3 loop spans 16 amino acids. The germline CDR1 and CDR2 sequences are LNHDA and SQIVND (reference sequence). The DNA for the CDR3 is TGTGCCAGTTCTACCGGCGGGAGCGTCGGCTCCTACGAGCAGTACTTC. This sequence encodes CASSTGGSVGSYEQYF. Together with reference TRBV19 and TRBJ2-7, the CDR3 gives the full variable domain: DGGITQSPKYLFRKEGQNVTLSCEQNLNHDAMYWYRQDPGQGLRLIYYSQIVNDFQKGDIAEGYSVSREKKESFPLTVTSAQKNPTAFYLCASSTGGSVGSYEQYFGPGTRLTVT.

The gene calls are TRBV5-1 and TRBJ1-1, with D maybe TRBD1 (6 bases). V was cut by 5 bases and J by 5 bases, with 16 bases left in between. Germline values: CDR1 SGHRS, CDR2 YFSETQ. CDR3 size: 14 residues. CDR3 loop: CASRQGHAGTEAFF. CDR3 nucleotide sequence: TGCGCCAGCAGGCAGGGACACGCGGGTACTGAAGCTTTCTTT.

The rearrangement links TRBV10-2 to TRBJ1-5, with a tentative D call TRBD1 (6 bases). Germline V lookup: CDR1 WSHSY, CDR2 SAAADI. This CDR3 is built from 16 residues. With 2 bases removed from V and 1 base from J, the gap between germline ends came to 12 bases. DNA of the CDR3: TGCGCCAGCAGTGAGCGAGACAGGCCGAGCAATCAGCCCCAGCATTTT. Translation: CASSERDRPSNQPQHF.

The CDR3 DNA reads TGTGCCAGCAGTGCCGGGACAGGGGCCTACGAGCAGTACTTC. It yields the protein CASSAGTGAYEQYF. V is TRBV6-5 and J is TRBJ2-7; 10 nucleotides align to TRBD1. Losses at the gene ends were 5 bases for V and 2 bases for J; bases not matched to a gene: 3. Germline V CDR1 and CDR2: MNHEY, SVGAGI. The CDR3 extends over 14 amino acids.

V gene TRBV7-2 combines with J gene TRBJ2-3; no firm D call. The CDR3 is 14 amino acids. Germline lookup yields CDR1 SGHTA and CDR2 FQGNSA. V lost 1 base, J lost 6 bases, and 11 bases lay in between. This CDR3 is CASSLGPTWDTQYF. Written as DNA, the CDR3 is TGTGCCAGCAGCTTAGGGCCCACGTGGGATACGCAGTATTTT. Together with reference TRBV7-2 and TRBJ2-3, the CDR3 gives the full variable domain: GAGVSQSPSNKVTEKGKDVELRCDPISGHTALYWYRQSLGQGLEFLIYFQGNSAPDKSGLPSDRFSAERTGGSVSTLTIQRTQQEDSAVYLCASSLGPTWDTQYFGPGTRLTVL.

The V and J genes are TRBV30 and TRBJ1-4; 10 positions match TRBD1. Germline CDR1 is GTSNPN and CDR2 is SVGIG (reference sequence). Trimming removed 0 bases from V and 1 base from J; junction bases left unmatched: 14. The CDR3 length is 20 residues. CDR3 amino acids: CAWSVDAGPWTGGTNEKLFF. DNA for the CDR3: TGTGCCTGGAGTGTCGACGCTGGCCCCTGGACAGGGGGAACTAATGAAAAACTGTTTTTT.

This clone was counted only a few times. The chain has TRBV7-9 and TRBJ2-7; maybe TRBD2 (6 bases). There are 12 residues in the CDR3. V lost 4 bases to trimming and J lost 7 bases, with 11 bases between them. Per the germline V gene, CDR1 is SEHNR and CDR2 is FQNEAQ (reference sequence). CDR3 protein: CASSWPGGEQYF. CDR3 nucleotides: TGTGCCAGCAGCTGGCCCGGGGGAGAGCAGTACTTC.

V and J are TRBV5-5 and TRBJ2-7; no clear D gene. The CDR3 covers 14 residues. CDR1 is SGHKS and CDR2 is YYEKEE in the germline V gene (reference sequence). V was shortened by 4 bases and J by 0 bases, with 11 bases between the two germline ends. The CDR3 loop reads CASSAKHDSYEQYF. CDR3 coding DNA: TGTGCCAGCAGCGCTAAACACGACTCCTACGAGCAGTACTTC.

This clone was recorded only once. V gene TRBV9 combines with J gene TRBJ2-1; TRBD2 agrees at 8 bases. This CDR3 has 15 residues. Germline trimming cut 0 bases from V and 8 bases from J; bases unmatched to any gene: 7. CDR1 is SGDLS and CDR2 is YYNGEE in the germline V gene. CDR3 residues: CASSVDRSGGDEQFF. The CDR3 DNA reads TGTGCCAGCAGCGTAGACCGGAGCGGGGGCGATGAGCAGTTCTTC.

A few counts support this clone. The chain carries TRBV7-2 and TRBJ2-1; D assignment may be TRBD1 or TRBD2 (5 bases each). Germline-derived CDR1 and CDR2 are SGHTA and FQGNSA. Trimming cost V 7 bases and J 0 bases, with 13 bases left between them. This CDR3 has 15 amino acids. As DNA, the CDR3 is TGTGCCAGCATCAGGGACCTCACCTCCTACAATGAGCAGTTCTTC. The encoded protein is CASIRDLTSYNEQFF.

The chain employs TRBV6-5 and TRBJ1-2; maybe TRBD1 (6 bases). The germline V and J ends were trimmed by 5 bases and 6 bases, with 13 bases remaining between them. The CDR3 spans 13 residues. CDR1 is MNHEY and CDR2 is SVGAGI in the germline V gene. For the CDR3, the DNA is TGTGCCAGCAGTCTGACAAGGGGGAATGGCTACACCTTC. It yields the protein CASSLTRGNGYTF.

This clone was picked up a small number of times. The J gene is TRBJ2-1, the V gene TRBV29-1; D gene unclear. Germline CDR1 is SQVTM and CDR2 is ANQGSEA. The CDR3 length is 15 residues. V dropped 3 bases and J dropped 8 bases, with 20 bases sitting between them. Written as DNA, the CDR3 is TGCAGCGTTGAGGGAAGGTGGGGATCATGGGATGAGCAGTTCTTC. Its translation is CSVEGRWGSWDEQFF.

The rearrangement joins TRBV5-4 to TRBJ1-6; D unclear. The CDR3 loop spans 15 amino acids. CDR1 SGHNT and CDR2 YYREEE come from the germline V gene (reference sequence). V was pared by 4 bases and J by 10 bases, with 18 bases between. The DNA of the CDR3 is TGTGCCAGCAGCCTTGTGGGGATAGAAGAGTCACCCCTCCACTTT. Its translation is CASSLVGIEESPLHF.

The chain links TRBV25-1 to TRBJ2-7; 14 bases agree with TRBD2. Germline V gene sequence: CDR1 MGHDK, CDR2 SYGVNS. The CDR3 is made up of 15 amino acids. After removal of 8 bases from V and 9 bases from J, the junction contained 12 bases not matched to a gene. CDR3 amino acids: CASGPGTSGSEVQYF. In nucleotides, the CDR3 is TGTGCCAGCGGACCAGGGACTAGCGGGAGTGAGGTGCAGTACTTC.

The chain is built from TRBV15 and TRBJ1-1; 8 positions match TRBD1. The CDR3 is made up of 14 amino acids. V shed 3 bases and J 5 bases; nucleotides not matched to a gene: 5. Germline assignment: CDR1 LNHNV and CDR2 YYDKDF (reference sequence). CDR3 DNA sequence: TGTGCCACCAGCAGTTCCAGGGGGCTGACTGAAGCTTTCTTT. The encoded protein is CATSSSRGLTEAFF.